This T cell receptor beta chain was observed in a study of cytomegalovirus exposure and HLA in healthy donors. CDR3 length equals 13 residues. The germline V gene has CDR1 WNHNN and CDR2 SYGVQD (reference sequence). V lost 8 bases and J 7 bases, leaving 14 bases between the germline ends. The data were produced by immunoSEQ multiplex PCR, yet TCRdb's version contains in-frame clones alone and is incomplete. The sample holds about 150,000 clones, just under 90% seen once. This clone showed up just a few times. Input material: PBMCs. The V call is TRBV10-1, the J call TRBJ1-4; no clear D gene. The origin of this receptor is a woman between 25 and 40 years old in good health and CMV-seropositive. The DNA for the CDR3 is TGCGCCAGCCAGCGGGTCCCAGGTGAAAAACTGTTTTTT. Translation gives CASQRVPGEKLFF.